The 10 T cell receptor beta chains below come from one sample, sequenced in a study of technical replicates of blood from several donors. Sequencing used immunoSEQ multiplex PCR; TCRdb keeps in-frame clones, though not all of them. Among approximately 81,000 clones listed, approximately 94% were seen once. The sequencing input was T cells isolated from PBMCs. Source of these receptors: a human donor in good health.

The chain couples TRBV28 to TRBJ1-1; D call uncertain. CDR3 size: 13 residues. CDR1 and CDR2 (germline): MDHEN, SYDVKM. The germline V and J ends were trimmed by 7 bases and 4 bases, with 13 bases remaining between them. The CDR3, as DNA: TGTGCCAGCAAGAGTCTTTCGAGCACTGAAGCTTTCTTT. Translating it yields CASKSLSSTEAFF.

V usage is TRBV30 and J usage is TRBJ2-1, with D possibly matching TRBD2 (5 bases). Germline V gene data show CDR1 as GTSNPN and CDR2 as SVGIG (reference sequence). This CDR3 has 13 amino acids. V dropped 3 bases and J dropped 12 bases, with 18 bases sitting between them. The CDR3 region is CAWSQRESRWQFF. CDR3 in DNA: TGTGCCTGGAGCCAGAGGGAGTCCCGTTGGCAGTTCTTC.

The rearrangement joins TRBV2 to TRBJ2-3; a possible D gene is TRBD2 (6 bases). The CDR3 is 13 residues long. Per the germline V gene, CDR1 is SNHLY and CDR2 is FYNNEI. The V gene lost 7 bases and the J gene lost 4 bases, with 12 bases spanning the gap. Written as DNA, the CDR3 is TGTGCCAGCAACGATGGAGGGGCAGATACGCAGTATTTT. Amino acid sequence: CASNDGGADTQYF.

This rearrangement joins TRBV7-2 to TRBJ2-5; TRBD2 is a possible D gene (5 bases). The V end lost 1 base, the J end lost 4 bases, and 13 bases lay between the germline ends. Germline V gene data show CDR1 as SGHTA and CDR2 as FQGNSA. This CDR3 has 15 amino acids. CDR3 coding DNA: TGTGCCAGCAGCTTAGTGAGGAGCGGAGGAGAGACCCAGTACTTC. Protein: CASSLVRSGGETQYF.

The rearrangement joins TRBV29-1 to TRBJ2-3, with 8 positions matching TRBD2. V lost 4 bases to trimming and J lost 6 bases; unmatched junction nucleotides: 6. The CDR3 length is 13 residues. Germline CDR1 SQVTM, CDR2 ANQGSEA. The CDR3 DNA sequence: TGCAGCGTTGCCAGCGGGGGTTTCGATACGCAGTATTTT. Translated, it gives CSVASGGFDTQYF.

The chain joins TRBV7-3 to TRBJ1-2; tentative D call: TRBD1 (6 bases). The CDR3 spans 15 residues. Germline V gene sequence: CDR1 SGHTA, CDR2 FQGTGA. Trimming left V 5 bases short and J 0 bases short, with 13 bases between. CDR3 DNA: TGTGCCAGCAGCGCTAACAGGGTCTCTAACTATGGCTACACCTTC. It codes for CASSANRVSNYGYTF. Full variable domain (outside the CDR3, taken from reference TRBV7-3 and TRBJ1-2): GAGVSQTPSNKVTEKGKYVELRCDPISGHTALYWYRQSLGQGPEFLIYFQGTGAADDSGLPNDRFFAVRPEGSVSTLKIQRTERGDSAVYLCASSANRVSNYGYTFGSGTRLTVV.

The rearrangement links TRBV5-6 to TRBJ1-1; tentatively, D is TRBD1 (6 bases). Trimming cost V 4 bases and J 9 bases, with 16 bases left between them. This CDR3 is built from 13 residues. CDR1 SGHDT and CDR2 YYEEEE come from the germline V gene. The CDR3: CASSTLQGSKAFF. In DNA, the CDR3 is TGTGCCAGCAGCACCCTACAGGGTTCTAAAGCTTTCTTT.

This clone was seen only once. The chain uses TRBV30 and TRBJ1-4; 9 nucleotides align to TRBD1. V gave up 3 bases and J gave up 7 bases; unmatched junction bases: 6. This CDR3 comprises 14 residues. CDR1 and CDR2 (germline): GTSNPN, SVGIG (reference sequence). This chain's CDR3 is CAWSTGQGGEKLFF. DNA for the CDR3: TGTGCCTGGAGCACGGGACAGGGCGGTGAAAAACTGTTTTTT.

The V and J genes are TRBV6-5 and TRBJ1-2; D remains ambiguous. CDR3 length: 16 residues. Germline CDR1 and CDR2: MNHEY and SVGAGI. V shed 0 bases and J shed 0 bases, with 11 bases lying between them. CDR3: CASSYSIGEANYGYTF. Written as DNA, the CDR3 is TGTGCCAGCAGTTACTCGATCGGGGAAGCTAACTATGGCTACACCTTC.

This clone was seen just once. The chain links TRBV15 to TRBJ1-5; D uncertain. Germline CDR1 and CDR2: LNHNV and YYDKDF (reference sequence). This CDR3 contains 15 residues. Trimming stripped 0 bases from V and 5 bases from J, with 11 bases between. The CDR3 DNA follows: TGTGCCACCAGCAGAGACCGGGGAGGTTATCAGCCCCAGCATTTT. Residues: CATSRDRGGYQPQHF.